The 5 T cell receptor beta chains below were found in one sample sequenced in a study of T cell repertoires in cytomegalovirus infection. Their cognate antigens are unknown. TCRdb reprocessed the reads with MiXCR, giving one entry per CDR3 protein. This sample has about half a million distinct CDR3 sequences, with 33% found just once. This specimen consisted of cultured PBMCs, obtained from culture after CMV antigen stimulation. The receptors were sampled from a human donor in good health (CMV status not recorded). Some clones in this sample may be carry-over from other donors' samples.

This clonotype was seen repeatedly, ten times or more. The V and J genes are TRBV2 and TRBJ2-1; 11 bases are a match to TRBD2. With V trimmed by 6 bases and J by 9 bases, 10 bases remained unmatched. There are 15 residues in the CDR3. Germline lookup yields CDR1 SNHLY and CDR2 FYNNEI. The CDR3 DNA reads TGTGCCAGCAGCATAACGACTAGCGGGAAGGCTGAGCAGTTCTTC. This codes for CASSITTSGKAEQFF.

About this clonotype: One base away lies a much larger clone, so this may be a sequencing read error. CDR3 in DNA: TGTGCCAGCAGACCGGGACTAGCAGTGGAGAAGTTCTTC. It encodes CASRPGLAVEKFF. The chain links TRBV27 to TRBJ2-1; 9 bases map to TRBD2. This CDR3 spans 13 amino acids. The J segment lost 14 bases and the V segment lost 6 bases, leaving 11 bases of the junction unmatched. CDR1 is MNHEY and CDR2 is SMNVEV in the germline V gene (reference sequence).

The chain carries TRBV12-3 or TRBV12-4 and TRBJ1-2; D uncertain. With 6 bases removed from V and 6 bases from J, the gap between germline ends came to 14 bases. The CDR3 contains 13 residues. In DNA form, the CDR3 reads TGTGCCAGCAGCATACGTCTGAGGGATGGCTACACCTTC. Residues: CASSIRLRDGYTF.

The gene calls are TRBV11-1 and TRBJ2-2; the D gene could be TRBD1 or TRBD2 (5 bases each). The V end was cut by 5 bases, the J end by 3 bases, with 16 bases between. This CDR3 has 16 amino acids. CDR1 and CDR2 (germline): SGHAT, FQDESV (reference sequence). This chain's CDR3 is CASSPEWDLDTGELFF. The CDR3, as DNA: TGTGCCAGCAGCCCCGAGTGGGACCTTGACACCGGGGAGCTGTTTTTT.

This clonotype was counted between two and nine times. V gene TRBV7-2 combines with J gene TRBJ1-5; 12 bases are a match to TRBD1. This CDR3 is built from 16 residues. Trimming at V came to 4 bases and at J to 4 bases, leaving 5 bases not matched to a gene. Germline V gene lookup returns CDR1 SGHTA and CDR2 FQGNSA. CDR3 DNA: TGTGCCAGCAGCTCAACGGGACAGGGGGCGAATCAGCCCCAGCATTTT. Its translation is CASSSTGQGANQPQHF. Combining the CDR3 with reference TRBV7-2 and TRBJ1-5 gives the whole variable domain GAGVSQSPSNKVTEKGKDVELRCDPISGHTALYWYRQSLGQGLEFLIYFQGNSAPDKSGLPSDRFSAERTGGSVSTLTIQRTQQEDSAVYLCASSSTGQGANQPQHFGDGTRLSIL.